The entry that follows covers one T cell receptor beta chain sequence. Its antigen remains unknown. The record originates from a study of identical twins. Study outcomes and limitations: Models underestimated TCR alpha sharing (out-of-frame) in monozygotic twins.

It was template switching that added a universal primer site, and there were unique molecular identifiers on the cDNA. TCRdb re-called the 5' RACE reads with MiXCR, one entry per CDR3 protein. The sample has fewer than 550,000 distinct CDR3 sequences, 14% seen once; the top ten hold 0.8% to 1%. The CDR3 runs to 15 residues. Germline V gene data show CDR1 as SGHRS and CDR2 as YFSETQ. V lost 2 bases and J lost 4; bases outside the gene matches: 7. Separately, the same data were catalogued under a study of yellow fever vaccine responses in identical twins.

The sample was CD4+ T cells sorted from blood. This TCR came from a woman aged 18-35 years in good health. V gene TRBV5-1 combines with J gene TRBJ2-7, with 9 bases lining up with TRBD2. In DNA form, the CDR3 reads TGCGCCAGCAGCTTTAGTCCGCTAGCGGGGTACGAGCAGTACTTC. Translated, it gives CASSFSPLAGYEQYF.